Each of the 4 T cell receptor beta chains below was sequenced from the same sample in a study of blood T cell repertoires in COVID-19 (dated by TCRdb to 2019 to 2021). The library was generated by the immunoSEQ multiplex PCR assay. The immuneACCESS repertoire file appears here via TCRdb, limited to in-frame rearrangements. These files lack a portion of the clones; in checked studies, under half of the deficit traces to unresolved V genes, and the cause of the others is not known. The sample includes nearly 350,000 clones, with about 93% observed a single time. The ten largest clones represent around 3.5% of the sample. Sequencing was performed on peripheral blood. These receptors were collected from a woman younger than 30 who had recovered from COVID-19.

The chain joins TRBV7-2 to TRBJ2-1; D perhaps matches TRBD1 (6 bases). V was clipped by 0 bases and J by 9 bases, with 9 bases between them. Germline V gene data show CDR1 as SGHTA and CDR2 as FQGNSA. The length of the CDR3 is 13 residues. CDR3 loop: CASSLAVGGEQFF. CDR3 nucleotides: TGTGCCAGCAGCTTAGCAGTAGGGGGTGAGCAGTTCTTC.

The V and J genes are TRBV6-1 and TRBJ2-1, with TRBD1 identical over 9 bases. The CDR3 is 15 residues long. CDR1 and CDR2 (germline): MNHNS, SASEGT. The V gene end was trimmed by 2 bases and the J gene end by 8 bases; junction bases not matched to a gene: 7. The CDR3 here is CASSELGTGNYEQFF. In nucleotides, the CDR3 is TGTGCCAGCAGTGAACTTGGGACAGGGAACTATGAGCAGTTCTTC.

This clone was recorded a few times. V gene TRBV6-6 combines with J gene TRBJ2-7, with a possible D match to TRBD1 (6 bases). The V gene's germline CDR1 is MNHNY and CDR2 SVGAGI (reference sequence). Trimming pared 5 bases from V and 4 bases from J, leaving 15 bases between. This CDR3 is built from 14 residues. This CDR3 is CASSHETGTYEQYV. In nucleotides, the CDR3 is TGTGCCAGCAGTCATGAGACAGGAACTTACGAGCAGTACGTC.

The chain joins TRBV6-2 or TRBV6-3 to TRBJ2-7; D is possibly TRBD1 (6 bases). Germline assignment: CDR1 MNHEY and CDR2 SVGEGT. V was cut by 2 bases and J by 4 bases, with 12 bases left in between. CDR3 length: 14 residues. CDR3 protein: CASSYIGRGYEQYV. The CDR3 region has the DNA TGTGCCAGCAGTTACATAGGCAGGGGTTACGAGCAGTACGTC.